This entry concerns a single T cell receptor (beta chain). Its specificity is unknown. The junction differs from germline at one of its ends, possibly a read error. The record originates from a study of tumor-infiltrating lymphocytes in primary liver carcinoma. Study details: Patients were both men and women, whose ages ran from 30 to 69 years. Study conclusions and caveats: The samples were not sorted (they were bulk), so CD4+ and CD8+ repertoires were not compared. Tumor-blood pairs (like tumor-adjacent pairs) overlapped less than tumor region pairs did.

Starting material of roughly 550 ng total RNA yielded TCR beta cDNA via a constant-region primer. It was through three nested multiplex PCR rounds of slightly modified ARM-PCR that TCR beta libraries arose. For around 11 cycles apiece, the opening two PCR rounds ran with TRBV1-TRBV30 forward primers and a C-beta reverse primer. TCRdb re-called the multiplex PCR reads with MiXCR, one entry per CDR3 protein. The sample includes around 330,000 distinct CDR3 sequences, approximately 65% of them seen just once. The researchers obtained blood RNA from unsorted whole blood and also extracted germline DNA. The study enrolled treatment-naive patients with chronic HBV infection. This CDR3 comprises 13 residues. CDR1 is LGHNA, CDR2 YSLEER, per germline.

This chain connects TRBV4-3 to TRBJ2-7, with a weak D call TRBD1 (5 bases). The receptor was isolated from a man aged 40-49 years with primary liver carcinoma and hepatitis B virus infection. The specimen sequenced was peripheral blood. CDR3 loop: CATSPFTGYEQYF. The CDR3 DNA sequence: TGCGCCACCAGCCCCTTCACAGGCTACGAGCAGTACTTC.